These 18 T cell receptor beta chains were all obtained from the same sample, sequenced in a study of T cells in Graves' hyperthyroidism and ophthalmopathy. TCR beta CDR3 regions were amplified from RNA transcripts. The primer set for the first-round RT-PCR of the TCR CDR3 was HTBI. A single record per CDR3 protein comes from TCRdb applying MiXCR to the multiplex PCR reads. This table has under 350,000 distinct CDR3 sequences, 13% appearing once. The sample was blood. The receptors originated from a woman in her thirties with Graves' hyperthyroidism that later progressed to Graves' ophthalmopathy.

The chain combines TRBV27 with TRBJ1-5; no reliable D call. The germline V gene has CDR1 MNHEY and CDR2 SMNVEV (reference sequence). Trimming took 8 bases from V and 2 from J, leaving 16 bases between them. There are 15 residues in the CDR3. Written as DNA, the CDR3 is TGTGCCAGCCGAGATGGGCCGCTGGGCAATCAGCCCCAGCATTTT. Translating gives CASRDGPLGNQPQHF.

This clonotype was counted at least ten times. V and J are TRBV20-1 and TRBJ1-2, with D unclear. Germline V gene sequence: CDR1 DFQATT, CDR2 SNEGSKA (reference sequence). CDR3 length equals 13 residues. Trimming took off 1 base at V and 7 bases at J, with 13 bases between the two ends. CDR3 in amino acids: CSARVKGYGGYTF. The CDR3, as DNA: TGCAGTGCTAGAGTGAAAGGGTATGGTGGCTACACCTTC.

With respect to this clonotype: A much more abundant neighbour one base away suggests this may be a read error. This sequence joins TRBV28 and TRBJ1-2; D is undetermined. CDR1 and CDR2 (germline): MDHEN, SYDVKM. The CDR3 length is 11 residues. V was trimmed by 11 bases and J by 5 bases, leaving 12 bases between them. CDR3 amino acids: CASVGPYGYTF. Here the CDR3 DNA reads TGTGCCTCAGTTGGGCCGTATGGCTACACCTTC.

On this clonotype itself: A much larger clonotype is one base distant, so this may be a read error. The chain combines TRBV24-1 with TRBJ2-7; 7 nucleotides align to TRBD1. Germline CDR1 reads KGHDR; CDR2 reads SFDVKD. The CDR3 sequence is 13 residues long. Germline trimming cut 10 bases from V and 3 bases from J; bases unmatched to any gene: 8. DNA of the CDR3: TGTGCCACTATGGGACAGAACGACTACGAGCAGTACTTC. It encodes CATMGQNDYEQYF.

This clonotype was seen at least ten times. The chain employs TRBV3-1 and TRBJ2-1, with 9 bases identical to TRBD1. Germline lookup yields CDR1 LGHDT and CDR2 YNNKEL (reference sequence). V lost 6 bases and J lost 5; bases outside the gene matches: 5. The CDR3 loop spans 14 amino acids. This CDR3 reads CASRDRGWDNEQFF. In DNA, the CDR3 is TGTGCCAGCAGGGACAGGGGTTGGGACAATGAGCAGTTCTTC.

Many counts were recorded for this clonotype. The CDR3 sequence: CAISEPGLAYEQYF. The CDR3 nucleotides are TGTGCCATCAGTGAGCCGGGACTTGCCTACGAGCAGTACTTC. J is TRBJ2-7 and V is TRBV10-3, with D perhaps TRBD2 (6 bases). Germline V lookup: CDR1 ENHRY, CDR2 SYGVKD. The germline V and J ends were trimmed by 2 bases and 2 bases, with 10 bases remaining between them. The CDR3 length is 14 residues.

This clonotype has more than one count but fewer than ten. V is TRBV19 and J is TRBJ2-5, with D perhaps assigned TRBD1 or TRBD2 (5 bases each). This CDR3 is 13 amino acids long. V lost 4 bases and J 5 bases, leaving 11 bases between the germline ends. CDR1 and CDR2 from the germline V gene are LNHDA and SQIVND (reference sequence). The CDR3 bases are TGTGCCAGTAGTACCCTTTGGGGGGAGACCCAGTACTTC. It is translated as CASSTLWGETQYF.

This clonotype showed up many times. The chain uses TRBV5-1 and TRBJ2-5; D is perhaps TRBD1 (6 bases). Trimming removed 4 bases at V and 4 bases at J, with 17 bases between. The germline V gene has CDR1 SGHRS and CDR2 YFSETQ. The CDR3 is made up of 15 amino acids. The CDR3 bases are TGCGCCAGCAGCAAGGGTGTTCGACAGGCAGAGACCCAGTACTTC. Protein product: CASSKGVRQAETQYF.

The chain has TRBV5-1 and TRBJ1-1; 7 bases are a match to TRBD1. Germline CDR1 reads SGHRS; CDR2 reads YFSETQ. Trimming cost V 4 bases and J 3 bases; bases outside gene matches: 9. The length of the CDR3 is 15 residues. CDR3: CASSGDRVTYTEAFF. The CDR3 nucleotides are TGCGCCAGCAGCGGAGACAGGGTCACGTACACTGAAGCTTTCTTT.

This clonotype was detected many times. The gene calls are TRBV28 and TRBJ2-7; D call uncertain. Trimming cost V 7 bases and J 6 bases, with 19 bases left between them. CDR3 size: 14 residues. Germline V CDR1 and CDR2: MDHEN, SYDVKM. The CDR3, as DNA: TGTGCCAGCATTTTCTCGGACGGAAGCTCCGAGCAGTACTTC. This encodes CASIFSDGSSEQYF.

J is TRBJ2-7 and V is TRBV30, with D perhaps given as TRBD1 or TRBD2 (5 bases each). V was shortened by 8 bases and J by 5 bases, with 13 bases between the two germline ends. The CDR3 covers 11 residues. Germline CDR1 and CDR2: GTSNPN and SVGIG (reference sequence). The CDR3 loop reads CAGGERHEQYF. CDR3 in DNA: TGTGCCGGGGGAGAGAGGCACGAGCAGTACTTC.

This clonotype was seen many times. This chain uses TRBV6-2 or TRBV6-3 with TRBJ1-1; possibly TRBD1 for D (5 bases). Trimming removed 5 bases from V and 4 bases from J, with 17 bases in between. Germline assignment: CDR1 MNHEY and CDR2 SVGEGT. The CDR3 is 15 amino acids. As DNA, the CDR3 is TGTGCCAGCAGTACCCCCCACCGAGGGGCCACTGAAGCTTTCTTT. It specifies CASSTPHRGATEAFF.

As to this clonotype: Possible read error: a much larger clone is one base away. Likely a read error: the CDR3 ends without its conserved phenylalanine or tryptophan. The rearrangement joins TRBV7-6 to TRBJ2-6, with no clear D. Trimming shortened V by 1 base and J by 2 bases, and 3 bases separated the two germline ends. The CDR3 has 14 amino acids. From germline, CDR1 is SGHVS and CDR2 FNYEAQ. The CDR3 bases are TGTGCCAGCAGCTTAGTGGCTGGGGCCAACGTCCTGACTCTC. Translation: CASSLVAGANVLTL.

This clonotype occurred many times. J is TRBJ1-5 and V is TRBV28; D may be TRBD1 (5 bases). The V gene lost 8 bases and the J gene lost 0 bases, with 14 bases spanning the gap. There are 15 residues in the CDR3. The V gene's germline CDR1 is MDHEN and CDR2 SYDVKM. CDR3 DNA sequence: TGTGCCAGCCAGCCGGGGGGATATAGCAATCAGCCCCAGCATTTT. It specifies CASQPGGYSNQPQHF.

This clonotype was recorded at least ten times. V is TRBV28 and J is TRBJ2-1; no definite D call. There are 13 residues in the CDR3. In germline, CDR1 is MDHEN, CDR2 SYDVKM. V lost 0 bases and J lost 6, with 6 bases in between. The CDR3 DNA follows: TGTGCCAGCAGTTTATGGGGCACCAATGAGCAGTTCTTC. Its translation: CASSLWGTNEQFF. Full variable domain (rest looked up from reference TRBV28 and TRBJ2-1): DVKVTQSSRYLVKRTGEKVFLECVQDMDHENMFWYRQDPGLGLRLIYFSYDVKMKEKGDIPEGYSVSREKKERFSLILESASTNQTSMYLCASSLWGTNEQFFGPGTRLTVL.

This clonotype was counted at least ten times. The chain carries TRBV19 and TRBJ1-1, with D uncertain. Looked up from germline, CDR1 is LNHDA and CDR2 is SQIVND (reference sequence). CDR3 length: 14 residues. The V and J ends lost 5 bases and 4 bases respectively, with 14 bases between them. For the CDR3, the DNA is TGTGCCAGTAGTCTGACGGCTGGCGGCACTGAAGCTTTCTTT. Translated: CASSLTAGGTEAFF.

This clonotype appeared many times. CDR3 nucleotide sequence: TGTGCCAGCAGACGGACTAGCGGGACTTCAACCTACGAGCAGTACTTC. It is translated as CASRRTSGTSTYEQYF. This chain joins TRBV7-2 and TRBJ2-7, with 12 nucleotides matching TRBD2. J lost 2 bases, V lost 6 bases, and 8 bases had no gene match. This CDR3 has 16 amino acids. CDR1 is SGHTA and CDR2 is FQGNSA in the germline V gene.

This clonotype showed up many times. The gene calls are TRBV11-1 and TRBJ2-1; 8 bases match TRBD2. The CDR3 totals 16 residues. Losses at the gene ends were 4 bases for V and 0 bases for J; bases not matched to a gene: 5. Germline V lookup: CDR1 SGHAT, CDR2 FQDESV (reference sequence). The CDR3, as DNA: TGTGCCAGCAGCTCGTTAGCGGGAAGCTCCTACAATGAGCAGTTCTTC. Encoded protein: CASSSLAGSSYNEQFF. The entire variable domain, with the rest obtained from reference TRBV11-1 and TRBJ2-1, is as follows: EAEVAQSPRYKITEKSQAVAFWCDPISGHATLYWYRQILGQGPELLVQFQDESVVDDSQLPKDRFSAERLKGVDSTLKIQPAELGDSAMYLCASSSLAGSSYNEQFFGPGTRLTVL.